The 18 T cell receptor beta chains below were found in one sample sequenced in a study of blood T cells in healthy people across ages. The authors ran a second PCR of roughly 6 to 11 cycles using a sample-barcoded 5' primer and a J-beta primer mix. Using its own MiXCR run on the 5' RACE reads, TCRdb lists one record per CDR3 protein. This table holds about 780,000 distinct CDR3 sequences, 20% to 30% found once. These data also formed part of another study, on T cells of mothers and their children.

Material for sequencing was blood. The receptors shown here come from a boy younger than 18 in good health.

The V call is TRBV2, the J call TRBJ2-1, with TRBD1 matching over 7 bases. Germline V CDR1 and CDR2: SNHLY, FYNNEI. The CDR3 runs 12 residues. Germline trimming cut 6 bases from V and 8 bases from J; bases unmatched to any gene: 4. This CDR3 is CASRQGIHEQFF. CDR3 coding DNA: TGTGCCAGCAGACAGGGGATCCATGAGCAGTTCTTC.

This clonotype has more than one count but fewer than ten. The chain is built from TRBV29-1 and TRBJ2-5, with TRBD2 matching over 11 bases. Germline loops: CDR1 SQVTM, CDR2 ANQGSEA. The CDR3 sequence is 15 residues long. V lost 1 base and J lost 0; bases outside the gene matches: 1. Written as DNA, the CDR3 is TGCAGCGTTGAAGGGACTAGCGGGTACCAAGAGACCCAGTACTTC. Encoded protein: CSVEGTSGYQETQYF.

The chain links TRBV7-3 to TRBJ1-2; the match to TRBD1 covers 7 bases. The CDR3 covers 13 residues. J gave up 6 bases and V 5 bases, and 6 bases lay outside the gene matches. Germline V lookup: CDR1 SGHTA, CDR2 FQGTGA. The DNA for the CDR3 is TGTGCCAGCAGCCCCTCACAGGGGCATGGCTACACCTTC. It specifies CASSPSQGHGYTF.

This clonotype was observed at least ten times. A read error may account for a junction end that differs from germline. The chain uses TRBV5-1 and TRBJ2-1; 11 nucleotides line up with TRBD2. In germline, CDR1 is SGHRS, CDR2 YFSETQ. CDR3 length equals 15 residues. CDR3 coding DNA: TGTGCCAGCAGCTCTAGCGGGGGGCTCTACAATGAGCAGTTCTTC. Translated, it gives CASSSSGGLYNEQFF. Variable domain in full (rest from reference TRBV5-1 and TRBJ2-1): KAGVTQTPRYLIKTRGQQVTLSCSPISGHRSVSWYQQTPGQGLQFLFEYFSETQRNKGNFPGRFSGRQFSNSRSEMNVSTLELGDSALYLCASSSSGGLYNEQFFGPGTRLTVL.

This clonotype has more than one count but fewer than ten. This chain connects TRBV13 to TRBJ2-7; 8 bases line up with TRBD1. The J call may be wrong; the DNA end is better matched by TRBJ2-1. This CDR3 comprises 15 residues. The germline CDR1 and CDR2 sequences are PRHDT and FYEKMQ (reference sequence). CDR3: CASSPRQGPWNEQFF. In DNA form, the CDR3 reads TGTGCCAGCAGCCCCCGACAGGGGCCGTGGAATGAGCAGTTCTTC.

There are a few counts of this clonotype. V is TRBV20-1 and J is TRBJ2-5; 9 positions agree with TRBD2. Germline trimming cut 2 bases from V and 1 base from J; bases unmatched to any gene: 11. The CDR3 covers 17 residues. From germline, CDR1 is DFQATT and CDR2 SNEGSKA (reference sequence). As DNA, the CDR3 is TGCAGTGCTAGAAGGGCCCTAGCGGGGTACCGCCAAGAGACCCAGTACTTC. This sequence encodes CSARRALAGYRQETQYF.

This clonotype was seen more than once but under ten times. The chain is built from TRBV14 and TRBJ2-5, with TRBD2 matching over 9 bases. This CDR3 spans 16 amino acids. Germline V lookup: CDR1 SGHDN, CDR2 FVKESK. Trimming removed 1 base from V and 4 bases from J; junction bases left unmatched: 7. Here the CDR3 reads CASSQVLASGAETQYF. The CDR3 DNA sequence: TGTGCCAGCAGCCAAGTTCTGGCTAGCGGGGCAGAGACCCAGTACTTC.

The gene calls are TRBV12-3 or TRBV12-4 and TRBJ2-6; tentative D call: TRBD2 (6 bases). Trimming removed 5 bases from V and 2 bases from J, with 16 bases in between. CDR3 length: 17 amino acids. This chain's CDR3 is CASSPQEGRTGANVLTF. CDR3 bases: TGTGCCAGCAGTCCTCAGGAGGGCAGGACTGGGGCCAACGTCCTGACTTTC.

The CDR3 is CASSLRLFRSQKPPDEQFF. The CDR3 coding sequence is TGTGCCAGCAGTTTAAGGCTTTTTCGTTCTCAAAAACCCCCCGATGAGCAGTTCTTC. The rearrangement joins TRBV27 to TRBJ2-1, with D hard to call. This CDR3 is 19 amino acids long. The germline V gene has CDR1 MNHEY and CDR2 SMNVEV (reference sequence). Trimming shortened V by 2 bases and J by 8 bases, and 28 bases separated the two germline ends.

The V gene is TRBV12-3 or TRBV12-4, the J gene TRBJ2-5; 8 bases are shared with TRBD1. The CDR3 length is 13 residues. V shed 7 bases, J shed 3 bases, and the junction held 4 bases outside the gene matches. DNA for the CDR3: TGTGCCAGCACACAGGGGGAGGAAGAGACCCAGTACTTC. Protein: CASTQGEEETQYF.

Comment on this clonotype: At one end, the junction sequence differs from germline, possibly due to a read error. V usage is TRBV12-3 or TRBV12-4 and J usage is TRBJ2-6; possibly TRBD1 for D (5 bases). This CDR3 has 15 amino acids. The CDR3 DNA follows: TGTGCCAGCTCCAACCCCAGCTCTGGGGCCAACGTCCTGAATTTC. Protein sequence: CASSNPSSGANVLNF.

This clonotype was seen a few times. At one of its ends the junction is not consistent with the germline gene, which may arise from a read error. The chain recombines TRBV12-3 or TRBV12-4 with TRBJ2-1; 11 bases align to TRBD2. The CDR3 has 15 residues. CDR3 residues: CASRLAGGTYNEQFF. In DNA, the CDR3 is TGTGCCAGCCGTTTAGCGGGGGGGACATACAATGAGCAGTTCTTC.

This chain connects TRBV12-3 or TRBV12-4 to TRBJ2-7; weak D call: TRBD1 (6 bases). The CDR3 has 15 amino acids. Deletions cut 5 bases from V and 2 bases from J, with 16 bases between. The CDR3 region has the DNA TGTGCCAGCAGTCCCGACAGGAGCGCTACCTACGAGCAGTACTTC. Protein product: CASSPDRSATYEQYF.

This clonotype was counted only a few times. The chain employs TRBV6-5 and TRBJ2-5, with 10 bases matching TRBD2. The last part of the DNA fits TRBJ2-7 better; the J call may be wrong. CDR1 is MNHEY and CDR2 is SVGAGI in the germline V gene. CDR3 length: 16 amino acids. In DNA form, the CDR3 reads TGTGCCAGCAGTTACTCGGAAGCGGGGGGGCCCTACGAGCAGTACTTC. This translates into CASSYSEAGGPYEQYF.

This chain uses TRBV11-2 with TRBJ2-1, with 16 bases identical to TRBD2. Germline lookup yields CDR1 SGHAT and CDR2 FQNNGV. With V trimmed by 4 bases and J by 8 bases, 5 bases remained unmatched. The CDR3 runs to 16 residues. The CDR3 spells CASSSGTSGGADEQFF. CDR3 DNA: TGTGCCAGCAGCTCCGGGACTAGCGGGGGGGCGGATGAGCAGTTCTTC.

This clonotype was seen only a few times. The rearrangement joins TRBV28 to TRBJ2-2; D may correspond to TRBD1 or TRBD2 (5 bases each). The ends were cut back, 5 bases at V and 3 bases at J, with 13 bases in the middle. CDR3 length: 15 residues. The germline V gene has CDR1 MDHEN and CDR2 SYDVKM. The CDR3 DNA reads TGTGCCAGCAGTAGCAGGGAGAGGGACACCGGGGAGCTGTTTTTT. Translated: CASSSRERDTGELFF.

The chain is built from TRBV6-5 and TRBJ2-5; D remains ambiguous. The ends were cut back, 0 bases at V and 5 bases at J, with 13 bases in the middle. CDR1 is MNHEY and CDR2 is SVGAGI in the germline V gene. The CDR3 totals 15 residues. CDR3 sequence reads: CASSYSPGLGETQYF. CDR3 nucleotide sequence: TGTGCCAGCAGTTACTCGCCCGGGCTCGGGGAGACCCAGTACTTC.

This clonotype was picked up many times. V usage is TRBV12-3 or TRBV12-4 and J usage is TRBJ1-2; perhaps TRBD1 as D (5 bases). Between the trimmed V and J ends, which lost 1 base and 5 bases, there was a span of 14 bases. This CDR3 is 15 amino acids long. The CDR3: CASSLEAGSAYGYTF. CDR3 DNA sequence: TGTGCCAGCAGTTTAGAGGCAGGGAGTGCTTATGGCTACACCTTC.